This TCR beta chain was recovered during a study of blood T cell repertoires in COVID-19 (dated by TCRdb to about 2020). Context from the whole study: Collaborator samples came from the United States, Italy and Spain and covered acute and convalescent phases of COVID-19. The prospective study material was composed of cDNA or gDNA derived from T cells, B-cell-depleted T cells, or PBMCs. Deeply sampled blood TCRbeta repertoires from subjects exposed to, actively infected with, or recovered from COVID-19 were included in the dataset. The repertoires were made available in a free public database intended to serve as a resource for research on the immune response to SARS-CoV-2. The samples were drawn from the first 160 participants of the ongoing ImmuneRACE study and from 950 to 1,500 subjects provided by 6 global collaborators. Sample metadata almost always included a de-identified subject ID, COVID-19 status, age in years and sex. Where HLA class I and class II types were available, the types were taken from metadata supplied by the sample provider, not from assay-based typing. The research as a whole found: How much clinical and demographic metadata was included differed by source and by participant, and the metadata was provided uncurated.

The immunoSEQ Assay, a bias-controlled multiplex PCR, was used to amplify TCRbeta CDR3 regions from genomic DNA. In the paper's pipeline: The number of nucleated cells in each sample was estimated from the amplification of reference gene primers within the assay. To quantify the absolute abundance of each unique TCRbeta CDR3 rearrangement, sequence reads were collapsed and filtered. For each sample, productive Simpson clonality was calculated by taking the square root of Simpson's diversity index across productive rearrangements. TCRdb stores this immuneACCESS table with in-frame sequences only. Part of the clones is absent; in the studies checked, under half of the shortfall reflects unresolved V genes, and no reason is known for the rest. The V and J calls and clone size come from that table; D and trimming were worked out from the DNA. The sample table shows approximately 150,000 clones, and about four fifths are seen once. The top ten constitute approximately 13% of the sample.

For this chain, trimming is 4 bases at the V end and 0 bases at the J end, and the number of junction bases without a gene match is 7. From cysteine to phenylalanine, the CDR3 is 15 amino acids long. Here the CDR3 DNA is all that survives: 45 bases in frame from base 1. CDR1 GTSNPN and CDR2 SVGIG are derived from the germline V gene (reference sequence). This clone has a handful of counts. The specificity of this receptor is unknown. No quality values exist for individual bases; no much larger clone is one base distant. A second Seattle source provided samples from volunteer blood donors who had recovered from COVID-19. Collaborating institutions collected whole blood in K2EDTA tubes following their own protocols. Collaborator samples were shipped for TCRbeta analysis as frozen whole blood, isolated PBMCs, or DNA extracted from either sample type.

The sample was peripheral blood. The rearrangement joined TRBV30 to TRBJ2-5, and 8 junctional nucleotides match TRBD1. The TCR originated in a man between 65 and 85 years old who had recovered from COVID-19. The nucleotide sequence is TGTGCCTGGACGACAGGGGTTCATAACCAAGAGACCCAGTACTTC. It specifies CAWTTGVHNQETQYF.